One sample yielded the 24 T cell receptor beta chains listed below, sequenced in a study of blood T cell repertoires in COVID-19. Some clones are missing from TCRdb's copy, which holds only in-frame ones; the method was immunoSEQ multiplex PCR. The sample has about 130,000 clones, around 81% seen once. What was sequenced was peripheral blood. The receptors come from a man aged 25 to 40 with COVID-19, enrolled during active disease.

The rearrangement uses TRBV24-1 and TRBJ1-5; no clear D. Trimming took 7 bases from V and 4 from J, leaving 13 bases between them. CDR1 and CDR2 (germline): KGHDR, SFDVKD. The CDR3 contains 14 residues. CDR3 coding DNA: TGTGCCACCAGCGAGGAGGGTACGAATCAGCCCCAGCATTTT. Protein: CATSEEGTNQPQHF.

This chain joins TRBV11-2 and TRBJ1-1; a weak D match, TRBD1 (5 bases). Trimming took off 0 bases at V and 5 bases at J, with 10 bases between the two ends. Germline V lookup: CDR1 SGHAT, CDR2 FQNNGV. This CDR3 is built from 14 residues. As DNA, the CDR3 is TGTGCCAGCAGCTTAGAGGGAGGGGAGACTGAAGCTTTCTTT. Translation gives CASSLEGGETEAFF.

The count of this clone is one. The chain uses TRBV5-1 and TRBJ1-1; 7 nucleotides line up with TRBD1. The trim removed 4 bases at V and 10 bases at J, leaving 7 bases unmatched. This CDR3 is built from 12 residues. CDR1 is SGHRS, CDR2 YFSETQ, per germline. The CDR3, as DNA: TGCGCCAGCAGCGGCACAGGGGTTGGAGCTTTCTTT. This sequence encodes CASSGTGVGAFF.

A few counts support this clone. V is TRBV11-3 and J is TRBJ2-7; D unclear. Germline lookup yields CDR1 SGHNT and CDR2 YENEEA. CDR3 length: 13 amino acids. V was pared by 2 bases and J by 3 bases, with 8 bases between. The CDR3 loop reads CASSLNQVYEQYF. In DNA, the CDR3 is TGTGCCAGCAGCTTAAATCAGGTCTACGAGCAGTACTTC.

J is TRBJ1-2 and V is TRBV2; 12 nucleotides agree with TRBD1. CDR3 length equals 13 residues. V shed 7 bases and J 7 bases; nucleotides not matched to a gene: 4. Germline V gene data show CDR1 as SNHLY and CDR2 as FYNNEI. The CDR3 region has the DNA TGTGCCAGCACGGGGACAGGGGGCCGTGGCTACACCTTC. Encoded protein: CASTGTGGRGYTF.

Comment on this clone: Other DNA sequences within the sample encode an identical CDR3. The chain links TRBV6-5 to TRBJ2-5, with D possibly matching TRBD2 (5 bases). V was clipped by 6 bases and J by 5 bases, with 7 bases between them. The CDR3 contains 11 residues. Germline V gene sequence: CDR1 MNHEY, CDR2 SVGAGI. This chain's CDR3 is CASSRGETQYF. CDR3 bases: TGTGCCAGCAGCCGAGGGGAGACCCAGTACTTC.

This rearrangement joins TRBV6-5 to TRBJ1-1; weak D call: TRBD1 (6 bases). The CDR3 is 14 amino acids. The germline V gene encodes CDR1 MNHEY and CDR2 SVGAGI. V was clipped by 6 bases and J by 6 bases, with 17 bases between them. The CDR3 here is CASSPQGISAEAFF. DNA of the CDR3: TGTGCCAGCAGCCCACAGGGAATCTCTGCTGAAGCTTTCTTT.

The J gene is TRBJ2-3, the V gene TRBV21-1; the table's D call of TRBD2 was not tested on the DNA. TRBV21-1 is described as a pseudogene. This CDR3 is built from 20 residues. For the CDR3, the DNA is TGTGCCAGCAGCAAAGGACAGCCAGGCGGGACTGGACGGAACACAGATACGCAGTATTTT. Amino acid sequence: CASSKGQPGGTGRNTDTQYF.

V gene TRBV30 combines with J gene TRBJ1-5; D is possibly TRBD1 (6 bases). The ends were cut back, 0 bases at V and 2 bases at J, with 14 bases in the middle. The CDR3 loop spans 16 amino acids. Germline lookup yields CDR1 GTSNPN and CDR2 SVGIG (reference sequence). The CDR3 region is CAWSVLQGGGNQPQHF. CDR3 DNA: TGTGCCTGGAGTGTACTACAGGGCGGTGGCAATCAGCCCCAGCATTTT.

This sequence joins TRBV6-5 and TRBJ2-7; 10 bases agree with TRBD1. The CDR3 covers 15 residues. Germline values: CDR1 MNHEY, CDR2 SVGAGI. Trimming at V came to 1 base and at J to 5 bases, leaving 5 bases not matched to a gene. The CDR3 DNA reads as TGTGCCAGCAGTTACTTCCGGACAGGGGGGAACGAGCAGTACTTC. It yields the protein CASSYFRTGGNEQYF.

The chain has TRBV5-4 and TRBJ2-3, with 10 bases matching TRBD2. V dropped 4 bases and J dropped 3; count of bases not matched to a gene: 17. Germline CDR1 is SGHNT and CDR2 is YYREEE (reference sequence). CDR3 length equals 19 residues. DNA of the CDR3: TGTGCCAGCAGCCCTTCCACCGTCGCTAGCGGGAGACGAACAGATACGCAGTATTTT. It encodes CASSPSTVASGRRTDTQYF. Using reference TRBV5-4 and TRBJ2-3 for the parts outside the CDR3, the full variable domain is ETGVTQSPTHLIKTRGQQVTLRCSSQSGHNTVSWYQQALGQGPQFIFQYYREEENGRGNFPPRFSGLQFPNYSSELNVNALELDDSALYLCASSPSTVASGRRTDTQYFGPGTRLTVL.

V usage is TRBV18 and J usage is TRBJ2-1; 10 nucleotides agree with TRBD2. The CDR3 runs 15 residues. The V and J ends lost 3 bases and 5 bases, in that order; junction bases with no gene match: 4. CDR1 is KGHSH, CDR2 LQKENI, per germline. The CDR3 protein is CASSPGLAEHNEQFF. In nucleotides, the CDR3 is TGTGCCAGCTCACCTGGACTAGCGGAGCACAATGAGCAGTTCTTC.

The chain recombines TRBV11-2 with TRBJ2-2; 11 bases fit TRBD1. V lost 1 base, J lost 5 bases, and 6 bases stayed unmatched. The germline CDR1 and CDR2 sequences are SGHAT and FQNNGV. This CDR3 region has 17 residues. In DNA form, the CDR3 reads TGTGCCAGCAGCTTAGGCTCGGGGACAGGGGGAACCGGGGAGCTGTTTTTT. Protein: CASSLGSGTGGTGELFF.

The rearrangement links TRBV5-5 to TRBJ2-2; D may be TRBD1 (5 bases). Deletions cut 4 bases from V and 4 bases from J, with 17 bases between. The length of the CDR3 is 16 residues. Per the germline V gene, CDR1 is SGHKS and CDR2 is YYEKEE (reference sequence). Written as DNA, the CDR3 is TGTGCCAGCAGCGTACGGACACCCCCTCCCACCGGGGAGCTGTTTTTT. Translation gives CASSVRTPPPTGELFF.

The CDR3 is CASSQVLGGRYGYTF. CDR3 coding DNA: TGCGCCAGCAGCCAAGTGTTAGGGGGCCGCTATGGCTACACCTTC. This chain connects TRBV4-1 to TRBJ1-2, with 7 bases that match TRBD1. The CDR3 spans 15 residues. Per germline, CDR1 MGHRA and CDR2 YSYEKL. J gave up 4 bases and V 1 base, and 6 bases lay outside the gene matches.

The chain combines TRBV7-9 with TRBJ2-5, with TRBD2 as a possible D gene (5 bases). Germline CDR1 SEHNR, CDR2 FQNEAQ (reference sequence). The length of the CDR3 is 11 residues. The V end was cut by 5 bases, the J end by 9 bases, with 10 bases between. The CDR3 DNA reads as TGTGCCAGCAGCCTGGAGAGGGCCCAGTACTTC. It is translated as CASSLERAQYF.

This sequence joins TRBV7-2 and TRBJ2-7; TRBD1 matches at 12 bases. The CDR3 consists of 16 residues. The ends lost 1 base at V and 7 bases at J; junction bases unmatched: 8. The germline V gene has CDR1 SGHTA and CDR2 FQGNSA. The CDR3: CASSLVSGQGAREQYF. The CDR3 DNA reads as TGTGCCAGCAGCTTAGTATCGGGACAGGGGGCGCGGGAGCAGTACTTC.

The chain has TRBV6-1 and TRBJ1-1, with D maybe TRBD1 (6 bases). The CDR3 spans 17 residues. The V end lost 2 bases, the J end lost 1 base, and 17 bases lay between the germline ends. Looked up from germline, CDR1 is MNHNS and CDR2 is SASEGT. As DNA, the CDR3 is TGTGCCAGCAGTGAATACCTAGGGAGGGGGACGAACACTGAAGCTTTCTTT. Amino acid sequence: CASSEYLGRGTNTEAFF.

The chain couples TRBV19 to TRBJ2-1, with 8 bases lining up with TRBD1. Looked up from germline, CDR1 is LNHDA and CDR2 is SQIVND (reference sequence). The CDR3 has 16 amino acids. V lost 3 bases, J lost 4 bases, and 8 bases stayed unmatched. CDR3 residues: CASSMNGQGAYNEQFF. Here the CDR3 DNA reads TGTGCCAGTAGTATGAACGGGCAGGGGGCTTACAATGAGCAGTTCTTC.

The chain is built from TRBV4-2 and TRBJ2-4; TRBD1 might be the D (6 bases). CDR3 size: 18 residues. Germline lookup yields CDR1 LGHNA and CDR2 YNFKEQ. V was shortened by 2 bases and J by 0 bases, with 17 bases between the two germline ends. In DNA, the CDR3 is TGTGCCAGCAGCCAACATTCCAACAGGGAGCTAGCCAAAAACATTCAGTACTTC. It specifies CASSQHSNRELAKNIQYF.

This clone was observed a few times. V is TRBV2 and J is TRBJ1-6, with D tentatively TRBD1 (5 bases). In germline, CDR1 is SNHLY, CDR2 FYNNEI. The CDR3 loop spans 15 amino acids. V was shortened by 6 bases and J by 1 base, with 10 bases between the two germline ends. CDR3 residues: CASSRPGSYNSPLHF. The CDR3 nucleotides read TGTGCCAGCAGCCGCCCAGGGTCCTATAATTCACCCCTCCACTTT.

The chain has TRBV18 and TRBJ2-7, with D maybe TRBD1 (5 bases). V lost 2 bases to trimming and J lost 4 bases, with 27 bases between them. Germline V gene data show CDR1 as KGHSH and CDR2 as LQKENI. The CDR3 is 19 residues long. CDR3 sequence (DNA): TGTGCCAGCTCACCAGGGCAGGGCCCAAATAGTTCGACCCTATACGAGCAGTACTTC. Translation gives CASSPGQGPNSSTLYEQYF.

This rearrangement joins TRBV6-1 to TRBJ1-3, with D possibly matching TRBD1 (5 bases). From germline, CDR1 is MNHNS and CDR2 SASEGT. The V end was cut by 1 base, the J end by 0 bases, with 10 bases between. This CDR3 contains 16 residues. CDR3 sequence reads: CASSEERDYSGNTIYF. CDR3 nucleotide sequence: TGTGCCAGCAGTGAAGAGAGGGACTACTCTGGAAACACCATATATTTT.

This clone came up a few times. This chain joins TRBV12-3 or TRBV12-4 and TRBJ1-1; no reliable D call. V was trimmed by 4 bases and J by 3 bases, leaving 9 bases between them. The CDR3 extends over 13 amino acids. CDR3 DNA: TGTGCCAGCAGTTCGGGCGGGCACACTGAAGCTTTCTTT. Encoded protein: CASSSGGHTEAFF.